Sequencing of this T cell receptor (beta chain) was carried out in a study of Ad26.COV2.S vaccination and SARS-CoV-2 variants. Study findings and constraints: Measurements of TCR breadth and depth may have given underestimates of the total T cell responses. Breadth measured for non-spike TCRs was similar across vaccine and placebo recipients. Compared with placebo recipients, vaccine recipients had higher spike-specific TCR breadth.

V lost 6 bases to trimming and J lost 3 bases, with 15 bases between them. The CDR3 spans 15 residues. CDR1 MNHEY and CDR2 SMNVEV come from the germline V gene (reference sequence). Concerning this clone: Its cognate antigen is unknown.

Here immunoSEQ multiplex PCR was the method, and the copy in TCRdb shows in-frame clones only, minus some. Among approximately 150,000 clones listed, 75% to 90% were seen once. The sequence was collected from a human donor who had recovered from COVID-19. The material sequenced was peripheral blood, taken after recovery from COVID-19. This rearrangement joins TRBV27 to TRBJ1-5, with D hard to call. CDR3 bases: TGTGCCAGCAGCCCTTCTACGGGGAACAATCAGCCCCAGCATTTT. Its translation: CASSPSTGNNQPQHF.